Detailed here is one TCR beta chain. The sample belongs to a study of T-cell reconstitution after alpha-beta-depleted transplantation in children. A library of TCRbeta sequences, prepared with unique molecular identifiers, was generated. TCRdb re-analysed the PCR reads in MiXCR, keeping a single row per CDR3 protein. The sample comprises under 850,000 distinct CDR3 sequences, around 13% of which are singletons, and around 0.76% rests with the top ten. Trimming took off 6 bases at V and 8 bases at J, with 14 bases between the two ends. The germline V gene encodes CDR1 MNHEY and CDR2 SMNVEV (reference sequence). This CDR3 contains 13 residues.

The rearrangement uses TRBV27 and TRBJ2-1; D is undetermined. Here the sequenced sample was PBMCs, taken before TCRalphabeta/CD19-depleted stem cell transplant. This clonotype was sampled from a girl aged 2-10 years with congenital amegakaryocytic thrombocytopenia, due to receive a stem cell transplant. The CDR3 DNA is TGTGCCAGCAGATGGGTCCTGGGCGATGAGCAGTTCTTC. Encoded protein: CASRWVLGDEQFF.